One T cell receptor beta chain is described in this entry. The antigen remains undetermined. The treatment denotes: approximately 10-day PBMC culture with coronavirus spike peptide pools or control peptides (ViraFEST assay). The data stem from a study of vaccination and CD4 T cells after COVID-19. About the study: Post-COVID draws came a median approximately 93 days after diagnosis (range 35 to 161).

Trimming pared 4 bases from V and 3 bases from J, leaving 12 bases between. CDR3 length: 14 residues. Germline CDR1 is MNHEY and CDR2 is SVGAGI. Oncomine TCR Beta short-read sequencing was applied to DNA from cultured CD4+ T cells. Researchers extracted genomic DNA from CD4+ T cells that had been cultured. Each CDR3 protein is one row after TCRdb ran MiXCR on the PCR reads. The top ten hold 11% of the sample, which has over 15,000 distinct CDR3 sequences, around 53% seen once. Overall study results and limits: Spike mono-reactivity was the property of 304 of 307 vaccine-specific clones in convalescent patients.

The sequencing sample was made of CD4+ T cells from blood, cultured in vitro. The rearrangement uses TRBV6-5 and TRBJ1-2; TRBD1 is a possible D gene (5 bases). The receptor was derived from a human donor who had recovered from COVID-19. CDR3 bases: TGTGCCAGCAGTTTAGGAGGGGAAGACTATGGCTACACCTTC. Protein: CASSLGGEDYGYTF.